This T cell receptor (beta chain) was sequenced in a study of OX40 agonist ivuxolimab in advanced cancers. The overall study: Partial responses occurred in three patients (one hepatocellular carcinoma, two cutaneous melanoma).

The CDR3 runs to 16 residues. The V gene's germline CDR1 is KGHSH and CDR2 LQKENI. After removal of 2 bases from V and 4 bases from J, the junction contained 7 bases not matched to a gene. Sequenced by immunoSEQ multiplex PCR; TCRdb stores in-frame clones only, minus some. The top ten clones hold 2.3% of a sample with 65,000 to 90,000 clones, over 75% of them seen once. Findings and caveats of the study: Clonal expansion from baseline to week 6 occurred in both CD4+ and CD8+ T cells.

Concerning this clone itself: Its specificity is unknown.

The sample consisted of CD4+ or CD8+ T cells sorted from blood, taken in a trial of the OX40 agonist ivuxolimab. The chain combines TRBV18 with TRBJ2-3, with 9 bases lining up with TRBD2. The sequence was obtained from an adult with an advanced solid tumor such as melanoma, head and neck, liver or kidney cancer. CDR3 loop: CASSPKSGGRADTQYF. In DNA, the CDR3 is TGTGCCAGCTCACCAAAATCCGGCGGGAGGGCAGATACGCAGTATTTT. The full variable domain, rest sourced from reference TRBV18 and TRBJ2-3, is NAGVMQNPRHLVRRRGQEARLRCSPMKGHSHVYWYRQLPEEGLKFMVYLQKENIIDESGMPKERFSAEFPKEGPSILRIQQVVRGDSAAYFCASSPKSGGRADTQYFGPGTRLTVL.